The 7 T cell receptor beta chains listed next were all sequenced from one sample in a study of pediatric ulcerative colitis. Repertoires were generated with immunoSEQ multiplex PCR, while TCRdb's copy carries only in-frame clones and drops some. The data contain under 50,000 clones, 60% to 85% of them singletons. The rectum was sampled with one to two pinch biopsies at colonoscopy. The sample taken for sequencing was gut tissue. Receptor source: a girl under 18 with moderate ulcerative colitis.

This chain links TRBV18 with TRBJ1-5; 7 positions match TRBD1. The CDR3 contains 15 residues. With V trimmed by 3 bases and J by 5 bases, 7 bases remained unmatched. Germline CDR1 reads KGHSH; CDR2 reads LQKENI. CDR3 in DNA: TGTGCCAGCTCACCCCGGGGACAGCCTTATCAGCCCCAGCATTTT. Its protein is CASSPRGQPYQPQHF.

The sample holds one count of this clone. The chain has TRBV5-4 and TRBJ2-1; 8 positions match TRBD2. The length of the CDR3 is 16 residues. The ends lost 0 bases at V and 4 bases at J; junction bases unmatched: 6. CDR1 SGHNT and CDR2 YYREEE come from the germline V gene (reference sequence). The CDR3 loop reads CASSLVGGADYNEQFF. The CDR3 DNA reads TGTGCCAGCAGCTTGGTCGGGGGGGCTGATTACAATGAGCAGTTCTTC.

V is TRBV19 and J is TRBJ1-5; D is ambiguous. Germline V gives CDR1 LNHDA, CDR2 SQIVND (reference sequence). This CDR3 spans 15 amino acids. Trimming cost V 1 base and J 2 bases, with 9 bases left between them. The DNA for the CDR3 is TGTGCCAGTAGTATAGCCGTCAGCGGCAATCAGCCCCAGCATTTT. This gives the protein CASSIAVSGNQPQHF.

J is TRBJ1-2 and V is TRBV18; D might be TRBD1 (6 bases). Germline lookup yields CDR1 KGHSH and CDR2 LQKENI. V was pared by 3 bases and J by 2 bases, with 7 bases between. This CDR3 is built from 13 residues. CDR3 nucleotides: TGTGCCAGCTCACCGGACAGAAACTATGGCTACACCTTC. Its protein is CASSPDRNYGYTF.

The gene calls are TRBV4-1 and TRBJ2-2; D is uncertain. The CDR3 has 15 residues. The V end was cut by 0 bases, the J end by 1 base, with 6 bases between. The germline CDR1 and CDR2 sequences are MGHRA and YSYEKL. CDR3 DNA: TGCGCCAGCAGCCAAGACAGGCAGAACACCGGGGAGCTGTTTTTT. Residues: CASSQDRQNTGELFF.

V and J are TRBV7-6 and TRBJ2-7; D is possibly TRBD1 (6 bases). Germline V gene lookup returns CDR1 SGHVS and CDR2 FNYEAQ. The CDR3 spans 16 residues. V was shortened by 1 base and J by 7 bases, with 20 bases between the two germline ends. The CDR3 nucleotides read TGTGCCAGCAGCTTAGAGGGGGTTAGACCGCAGGGAGAGCAGTACTTC. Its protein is CASSLEGVRPQGEQYF.

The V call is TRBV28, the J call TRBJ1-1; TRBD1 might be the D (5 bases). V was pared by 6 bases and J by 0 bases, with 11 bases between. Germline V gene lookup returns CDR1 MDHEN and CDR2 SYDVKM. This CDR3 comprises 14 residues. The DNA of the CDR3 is TGTGCCAGCAGCCCAGGGTGGGTGAACACTGAAGCTTTCTTT. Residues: CASSPGWVNTEAFF.